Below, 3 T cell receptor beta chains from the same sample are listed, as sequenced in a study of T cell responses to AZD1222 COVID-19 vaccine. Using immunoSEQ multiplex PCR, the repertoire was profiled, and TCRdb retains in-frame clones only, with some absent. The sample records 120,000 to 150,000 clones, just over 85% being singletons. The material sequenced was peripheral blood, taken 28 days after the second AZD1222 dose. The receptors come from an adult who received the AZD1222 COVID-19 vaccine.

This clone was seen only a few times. CDR3 sequence (DNA): TGTGCCAGCAGCTTAGGGGGGCCTGAAGCTTTCTTT. It encodes CASSLGGPEAFF. V is TRBV7-8 and J is TRBJ1-1; weak D call: TRBD1 (6 bases). V lost 1 base, J lost 6 bases, and 6 bases lay in between. The V gene's germline CDR1 is SGHVS and CDR2 FQNEAQ. The CDR3 is 12 residues long.

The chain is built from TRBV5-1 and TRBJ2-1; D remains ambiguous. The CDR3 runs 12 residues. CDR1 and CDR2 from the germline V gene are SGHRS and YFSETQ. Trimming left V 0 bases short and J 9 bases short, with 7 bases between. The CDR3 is CASSLVAGEQFF. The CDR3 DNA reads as TGCGCCAGCAGCTTGGTGGCAGGTGAGCAGTTCTTC.

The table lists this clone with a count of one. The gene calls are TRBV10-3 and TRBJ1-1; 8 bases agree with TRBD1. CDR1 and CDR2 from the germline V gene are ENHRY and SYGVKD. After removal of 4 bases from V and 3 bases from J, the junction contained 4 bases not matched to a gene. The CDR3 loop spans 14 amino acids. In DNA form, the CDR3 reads TGTGCCATCAGTGTGACAGGGGACGACACTGAAGCTTTCTTT. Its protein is CAISVTGDDTEAFF.